The 30 T cell receptor beta chains listed next were all sequenced from one sample in a study of shared clonotypes between healthy human individuals (TCRdb year 2020). The library was built by means of the immunoSEQ multiplex PCR assay. Entries here come from immuneACCESS through TCRdb and include only in-frame sequences with V and J called. Some clones fail to appear in such tables; in the studies checked, an unresolved V gene covers under half of the shortfall, and the cause of the remainder is unknown. The sample has under 1,900,000 clones on record, approximately 98.5% of them singletons. The leading ten clones occupy 0.36% of the sample. Source material: naive CD4+ T cells sorted from blood. The cell subset or site label for this specimen denotes: CD45RA+ positively selected. The receptors derive from a man in his thirties or forties in good health.

This chain connects TRBV5-8 to TRBJ2-1; tentative D call: TRBD2 (5 bases). Looked up from germline, CDR1 is SGHTS and CDR2 is YDEGEE. The CDR3 loop spans 16 amino acids. The ends were cut back, 1 base at V and 6 bases at J, with 17 bases in the middle. The CDR3 nucleotides are TGTGCCAGCAGCTTGAAGCTTTGGGGAGTCTCCAATGAGCAGTTCTTC. Residues: CASSLKLWGVSNEQFF.

V usage is TRBV9 and J usage is TRBJ2-5; perhaps D is TRBD1 or TRBD2 (7 bases each). Trimming left V 5 bases short and J 0 bases short, with 14 bases between. This CDR3 comprises 15 residues. Germline-derived CDR1 and CDR2 are SGDLS and YYNGEE. The CDR3 DNA reads as TGTGCCAGCAGTGGGAGGGGGCGAAACCAAGAGACCCAGTACTTC. Residues: CASSGRGRNQETQYF.

This chain links TRBV9 with TRBJ2-2; D is possibly TRBD2 (5 bases). This CDR3 comprises 14 residues. Germline V gives CDR1 SGDLS, CDR2 YYNGEE. The V end was cut by 5 bases, the J end by 3 bases, with 11 bases between. CDR3 sequence: CASRLDADTGELFF. The DNA for the CDR3 is TGTGCCAGCAGACTAGACGCGGACACCGGGGAGCTGTTTTTT.

The CDR3 region has the DNA TGTGCCAGCACCTCATCCGGGACAGTCACCTATGGCTACACCTTC. This encodes CASTSSGTVTYGYTF. V is TRBV27 and J is TRBJ1-2; 7 bases map to TRBD1. Trimming removed 7 bases from V and 4 bases from J; junction bases left unmatched: 12. CDR1 is MNHEY and CDR2 is SMNVEV in the germline V gene (reference sequence). This CDR3 is built from 15 residues.

Regarding this clone: The same CDR3 is also encoded by other DNA sequences in this sample. The chain joins TRBV7-9 to TRBJ1-4; possible D gene TRBD1, 5 bases. The CDR3 length is 14 residues. Germline assignment: CDR1 SEHNR and CDR2 FQNEAQ (reference sequence). Trimming shortened V by 1 base and J by 4 bases, and 7 bases separated the two germline ends. CDR3 region: CASSLGQYNEKLFF. The CDR3 bases are TGTGCCAGCAGCTTAGGACAGTATAATGAAAAACTGTTTTTT. The full variable domain, rest sourced from reference TRBV7-9 and TRBJ1-4, is DTGVSQNPRHKITKRGQNVTFRCDPISEHNRLYWYRQTLGQGPEFLTYFQNEAQLEKSRLLSDRFSAERPKGSFSTLEIQRTEQGDSAMYLCASSLGQYNEKLFFGSGTQLSVL.

The V call is TRBV28, the J call TRBJ2-5; TRBD2 agrees at 10 bases. The J segment lost 5 bases and the V segment lost 6 bases, leaving 9 bases of the junction unmatched. The CDR3 covers 15 residues. Per the germline V gene, CDR1 is MDHEN and CDR2 is SYDVKM. The CDR3 DNA reads TGTGCCAGCAGCCTTAGACTAGCGGGTGGGGAGACCCAGTACTTC. This codes for CASSLRLAGGETQYF.

This chain uses TRBV19 with TRBJ1-5; no firm D call. The length of the CDR3 is 10 residues. V lost 8 bases and J lost 9, with 8 bases in between. The germline V gene has CDR1 LNHDA and CDR2 SQIVND (reference sequence). The CDR3 is CASSFAPQHF. DNA for the CDR3: TGTGCCAGTTCTTTCGCGCCCCAGCATTTT.

The chain links TRBV28 to TRBJ2-5; 7 bases are a match to TRBD1. This CDR3 comprises 15 residues. Germline CDR1 reads MDHEN; CDR2 reads SYDVKM. V shed 4 bases, J shed 1 base, and the junction held 6 bases outside the gene matches. The CDR3 nucleotides read TGTGCCAGCAGTTCCAGGGGGAGATTCCAAGAGACCCAGTACTTC. Protein: CASSSRGRFQETQYF. The whole variable domain, filled in from reference TRBV28 and TRBJ2-5, reads DVKVTQSSRYLVKRTGEKVFLECVQDMDHENMFWYRQDPGLGLRLIYFSYDVKMKEKGDIPEGYSVSREKKERFSLILESASTNQTSMYLCASSSRGRFQETQYFGPGTRLLVL.

This chain connects TRBV2 to TRBJ2-1; possible D gene TRBD2, 5 bases. Trimming shortened V by 3 bases and J by 6 bases, and 18 bases separated the two germline ends. CDR3 length: 16 residues. The V gene's germline CDR1 is SNHLY and CDR2 FYNNEI. The CDR3 DNA sequence: TGTGCCAGCAGTGATCAAGGGAGTGTGATTATCAATGAGCAGTTCTTC. This sequence encodes CASSDQGSVIINEQFF.

The V gene is TRBV5-5, the J gene TRBJ2-5, with 8 bases matching TRBD1. V lost 4 bases and J lost 5; bases outside the gene matches: 16. Per the germline V gene, CDR1 is SGHKS and CDR2 is YYEKEE (reference sequence). The CDR3 is 17 amino acids. The CDR3 DNA sequence: TGTGCCAGCAGCCCAAGATATGGCCAGGGGGCGGGGGAGACCCAGTACTTC. This sequence encodes CASSPRYGQGAGETQYF.

The chain carries TRBV9 and TRBJ1-3; TRBD1 agrees at 7 bases. CDR1 SGDLS and CDR2 YYNGEE come from the germline V gene. V lost 0 bases to trimming and J lost 2 bases; unmatched junction nucleotides: 8. This CDR3 contains 17 residues. CDR3 region: CASSVGPKDRAGNTIYF. The CDR3 DNA is TGTGCCAGCAGCGTAGGTCCTAAAGACAGGGCTGGAAACACCATATATTTT.

Comment on this clone: Other nucleotide sequences from this sample produce the same CDR3. The chain carries TRBV5-1 and TRBJ2-3; no clear D gene. CDR1 SGHRS and CDR2 YFSETQ come from the germline V gene. This CDR3 spans 12 amino acids. The ends were cut back, 0 bases at V and 4 bases at J, with 3 bases in the middle. CDR3 region: CASSLGADTQYF. The CDR3 DNA follows: TGCGCCAGCAGCTTGGGCGCAGATACGCAGTATTTT. Full variable domain (remainder filled in from reference TRBV5-1 and TRBJ2-3): KAGVTQTPRYLIKTRGQQVTLSCSPISGHRSVSWYQQTPGQGLQFLFEYFSETQRNKGNFPGRFSGRQFSNSRSEMNVSTLELGDSALYLCASSLGADTQYFGPGTRLTVL.

In this sample, this clone turned up once. The chain combines TRBV19 with TRBJ2-7; 12 positions match TRBD2. CDR1 LNHDA and CDR2 SQIVND come from the germline V gene (reference sequence). V lost 0 bases, J lost 3 bases, and 3 bases stayed unmatched. CDR3 length: 16 amino acids. CDR3 residues: CASSIDATSGGYEQYF. The DNA of the CDR3 is TGTGCCAGTAGTATAGACGCGACTAGCGGGGGCTACGAGCAGTACTTC.

The chain has TRBV5-1 and TRBJ1-2; no clear D. V dropped 1 base and J dropped 8 bases, with 15 bases sitting between them. The CDR3 length is 14 residues. CDR1 and CDR2 (germline): SGHRS, YFSETQ. CDR3 nucleotide sequence: TGCGCCAGCAGCTTGCTCGGAATCGGCCAGGGCTACACCTTC. Translation: CASSLLGIGQGYTF.

CDR3 region: CASSPRRFNTEAFF. The DNA of the CDR3 is TGTGCCAGCAGTCCACGGCGCTTCAACACTGAAGCTTTCTTT. The gene calls are TRBV6-5 and TRBJ1-1, with no clear D. Trimming pared 5 bases from V and 2 bases from J, leaving 12 bases between. CDR3 size: 14 residues. In germline, CDR1 is MNHEY, CDR2 SVGAGI.

A note on this clone: Within the sample, other DNA sequences also encode this same CDR3. This sequence joins TRBV19 and TRBJ2-7; TRBD1 aligns across 7 bases. The V gene end was trimmed by 3 bases and the J gene end by 1 base; junction bases not matched to a gene: 3. CDR1 is LNHDA, CDR2 SQIVND, per germline (reference sequence). CDR3 length: 14 residues. CDR3 sequence reads: CASSILTGSYEQYF. The CDR3 DNA follows: TGTGCCAGTAGTATCTTGACAGGGTCCTACGAGCAGTACTTC.

V gene TRBV21-1 combines with J gene TRBJ2-7; no DNA check was done on the table's D call, TRBD2. TRBV21-1 is a recognized pseudogene. This CDR3 contains 15 residues. In nucleotides, the CDR3 is TGTGCCAGCGGGAGGGGCCAGCCGAGAACCTACGAGCAGTACTTC. This sequence encodes CASGRGQPRTYEQYF.

Details on this clone: This same CDR3 is encoded by further DNA sequences in the sample. The chain carries TRBV18 and TRBJ2-3; TRBD1 matches 7 bases. CDR1 KGHSH and CDR2 LQKENI come from the germline V gene. The CDR3 sequence is 15 residues long. The J segment lost 0 bases and the V segment lost 2 bases, leaving 2 bases of the junction unmatched. The CDR3 loop reads CASSPLDRSTDTQYF. The CDR3 region has the DNA TGTGCCAGCTCACCATTGGACAGGAGCACAGATACGCAGTATTTT. The variable domain in full, with the rest retrieved from reference TRBV18 and TRBJ2-3, is NAGVMQNPRHLVRRRGQEARLRCSPMKGHSHVYWYRQLPEEGLKFMVYLQKENIIDESGMPKERFSAEFPKEGPSILRIQQVVRGDSAAYFCASSPLDRSTDTQYFGPGTRLTVL.

As DNA, the CDR3 is TGTGCCAGCAGTAGCGGCGGACTAGCGGGAGACTACGAGCAGTACTTC. It translates to CASSSGGLAGDYEQYF. The chain carries TRBV28 and TRBJ2-7; 13 nucleotides align to TRBD2. V was clipped by 5 bases and J by 3 bases; unmatched bases: 7. CDR1 and CDR2 from the germline V gene are MDHEN and SYDVKM. This CDR3 contains 16 residues.

This chain links TRBV28 with TRBJ2-7, with TRBD1 as a possible D gene (5 bases). V was clipped by 4 bases and J by 0 bases, with 19 bases between them. CDR3 size: 17 residues. CDR1 is MDHEN, CDR2 SYDVKM, per germline. The CDR3 DNA reads as TGTGCCAGCAGTTCCTCCCGGTGGGGCGGACCCTCCTACGAGCAGTACTTC. Residues: CASSSSRWGGPSYEQYF.

The chain employs TRBV7-2 and TRBJ2-3; no reliable D call. Germline V gene lookup returns CDR1 SGHTA and CDR2 FQGNSA. The CDR3 is made up of 12 amino acids. Trimming took 5 bases from V and 8 from J, leaving 11 bases between them. The CDR3 nucleotides read TGTGCCAGCAGCCCCGACCTGACTACGCAGTATTTT. It encodes CASSPDLTTQYF.

This sequence joins TRBV9 and TRBJ2-2; no clear D gene. Trimming stripped 0 bases from V and 5 bases from J, with 5 bases between. Germline CDR1 reads SGDLS; CDR2 reads YYNGEE. The CDR3 runs to 13 residues. CDR3 sequence reads: CASSVEVTGELFF. CDR3 bases: TGTGCCAGCAGCGTAGAGGTTACCGGGGAGCTGTTTTTT. Supplemented by reference TRBV9 and TRBJ2-2, the full variable domain reads DSGVTQTPKHLITATGQRVTLRCSPRSGDLSVYWYQQSLDQGLQFLIQYYNGEERAKGNILERFSAQQFPDLHSELNLSSLELGDSALYFCASSVEVTGELFFGEGSRLTVL.

The chain uses TRBV6-1 and TRBJ2-2; D might be TRBD1 (6 bases). Germline CDR1 is MNHNS and CDR2 is SASEGT. The length of the CDR3 is 15 residues. Trimming took 4 bases from V and 2 from J, leaving 11 bases between them. CDR3 sequence reads: CASSADRTNTGELFF. In DNA, the CDR3 is TGTGCCAGCAGTGCCGACAGGACTAACACCGGGGAGCTGTTTTTT.

V gene TRBV11-2 combines with J gene TRBJ2-1, with a tentative D call TRBD2 (6 bases). CDR1 SGHAT and CDR2 FQNNGV come from the germline V gene. The CDR3 spans 17 residues. V lost 1 base to trimming and J lost 2 bases, with 15 bases between them. The CDR3 region is CASSLVFGGRAYNEQFF. CDR3 coding DNA: TGTGCCAGCAGCTTAGTTTTCGGGGGTAGGGCCTACAATGAGCAGTTCTTC.

The chain links TRBV5-1 to TRBJ2-5; maybe TRBD1 (5 bases). The CDR3 runs to 17 residues. V was clipped by 3 bases and J by 2 bases, with 20 bases between them. Germline V gene lookup returns CDR1 SGHRS and CDR2 YFSETQ. The DNA for the CDR3 is TGCGCCAGCAGCTGGGGCCAAGGCAGCAGTCCGCAAGAGACCCAGTACTTC. Its translation: CASSWGQGSSPQETQYF.

The V and J genes are TRBV28 and TRBJ2-7; a weak D match, TRBD2 (6 bases). The CDR3 is made up of 13 amino acids. Germline CDR1 is MDHEN and CDR2 is SYDVKM. The germline V and J ends were trimmed by 10 bases and 6 bases, with 19 bases remaining between them. For the CDR3, the DNA is TGTGCCACCTTCGGGGGTCCCGGATTCGAGCAGTACTTC. Protein: CATFGGPGFEQYF.

Details on this clone: Other DNA variants within this sample encode the same CDR3. This chain joins TRBV7-2 and TRBJ1-2; 9 nucleotides align to TRBD1. This CDR3 is built from 14 residues. Germline V gene lookup returns CDR1 SGHTA and CDR2 FQGNSA. The V segment lost 0 bases and the J segment 5 bases; nucleotides outside the gene matches: 1. CDR3 sequence: CASSLAGQGYGYTF. The CDR3 nucleotides read TGTGCCAGCAGCTTAGCGGGACAGGGATATGGCTACACCTTC.

The genes are TRBV5-1 and TRBJ2-7; no firm D call. V gave up 4 bases and J gave up 5 bases, with 7 bases separating them. Germline V gene lookup returns CDR1 SGHRS and CDR2 YFSETQ. The CDR3 sequence is 11 residues long. The DNA of the CDR3 is TGCGCCAGCAGCCTGAGTGACGAGCAGTACTTC. This encodes CASSLSDEQYF.

The J gene is TRBJ1-1, the V gene TRBV5-5; D is uncertain. This CDR3 comprises 13 residues. The germline V gene encodes CDR1 SGHKS and CDR2 YYEKEE (reference sequence). Trimming stripped 0 bases from V and 7 bases from J, with 10 bases between. The CDR3 sequence: CASSLGGASEAFF. The DNA for the CDR3 is TGTGCCAGCAGCTTGGGGGGTGCGAGTGAAGCTTTCTTT.

This rearrangement joins TRBV5-1 to TRBJ2-7; 10 positions match TRBD2. The end of the DNA aligns better with TRBJ2-5, so the J call may be wrong. This CDR3 spans 16 amino acids. Germline CDR1 is SGHRS and CDR2 is YFSETQ. The CDR3 DNA reads TGCGCCAGCTCGACTCCTCCCGGACTAGCGGAGGGGACCCAGTACTTC. Its translation: CASSTPPGLAEGTQYF.